The 32 T cell receptor beta chains reported below all come from one sample, sequenced in a study of human T cells and chemical hapten exposure. Each CDR3 protein gets one entry after TCRdb re-called the RACE reads with MiXCR. Of 180,000 or so distinct CDR3 sequences in the sample, roughly 30% were seen once. Noted time point: pre-sensitization, week 0. Treatment noted: therapeutic diphenylcyclopropenone sensitization with weekly scalp DPC. Sample: whole blood, taken in connection with sensitization to the hapten diphenylcyclopropenone (DPC). The receptors shown here come from a woman younger than 45 with alopecia areata. Some clones in this sample may be carry-over from other donors' samples.

This clonotype was counted a few times. This chain connects TRBV2 to TRBJ2-5, with D unresolved. The V gene lost 5 bases and the J gene lost 6 bases, with 13 bases spanning the gap. The CDR3 contains 13 residues. Germline CDR1 SNHLY, CDR2 FYNNEI. DNA for the CDR3: TGTGCCAGCAGTACGGACCTATTGCAGACCCAGTACTTC. It codes for CASSTDLLQTQYF.

This clonotype was seen more than once but under ten times. The rearrangement joins TRBV11-3 to TRBJ2-1; 8 bases line up with TRBD2. The CDR3 spans 16 residues. V shed 7 bases, J shed 9 bases, and the junction held 17 bases outside the gene matches. Germline CDR1 and CDR2: SGHNT and YENEEA. The CDR3 reads CASNPGGWRDKGEQFF. The CDR3 DNA reads as TGTGCCAGCAACCCGGGAGGGTGGCGGGATAAGGGTGAGCAGTTCTTC.

This clonotype turned up a few times. The genes are TRBV11-3 and TRBJ2-5; D is uncertain. Germline CDR1 reads SGHNT; CDR2 reads YENEEA. Trimming shortened V by 5 bases and J by 5 bases, and 6 bases separated the two germline ends. This CDR3 is 11 amino acids long. Here the CDR3 reads CASSGVETQYF. CDR3 nucleotides: TGTGCCAGCAGCGGCGTGGAGACCCAGTACTTC.

The genes are TRBV29-1 and TRBJ2-5; 16 bases fit TRBD2. The CDR3 loop spans 13 amino acids. The germline gives CDR1 SQVTM, CDR2 ANQGSEA. This CDR3 reads CTGLAGGGETQYF. The CDR3 nucleotides are TGCACGGGACTAGCGGGAGGGGGAGAGACCCAGTACTTC.

This clonotype was counted a few times. The chain recombines TRBV5-1 with TRBJ2-3; no reliable D call. The CDR3 runs to 14 residues. Germline CDR1 reads SGHRS; CDR2 reads YFSETQ. V lost 0 bases and J 2 bases, leaving 7 bases between the germline ends. CDR3 amino acids: CASSLAYATDTQYF. CDR3 DNA: TGCGCCAGCAGCTTGGCCTATGCCACAGATACGCAGTATTTT.

This chain connects TRBV4-2 to TRBJ1-4; D possibly corresponds to TRBD1 (6 bases). The V gene lost 1 base and the J gene lost 8 bases, with 11 bases spanning the gap. The CDR3 contains 14 residues. Germline V gene data show CDR1 as LGHNA and CDR2 as YNFKEQ. The chain's CDR3 is CASSQARGDEKLFF. The CDR3 region has the DNA TGTGCCAGCAGCCAAGCGAGGGGGGACGAAAAACTGTTTTTT.

The chain is built from TRBV20-1 and TRBJ2-6; D unresolved. V lost 6 bases, J lost 2 bases, and 11 bases lay in between. CDR1 DFQATT and CDR2 SNEGSKA come from the germline V gene (reference sequence). The CDR3 has 14 residues. CDR3 region: CSAPVVAGANVLTF. CDR3 nucleotide sequence: TGCAGTGCCCCCGTGGTGGCTGGGGCCAACGTCCTGACTTTC.

The rearrangement links TRBV5-1 to TRBJ1-6, with TRBD1 identical over 8 bases. The CDR3 totals 16 residues. CDR1 and CDR2 (germline): SGHRS, YFSETQ. V was pared by 5 bases and J by 5 bases, with 9 bases of the junction left unmatched. As DNA, the CDR3 is TGCGCCAGCAGACCACCCGGACAGGGAAATAATTCACCCCTCCACTTT. Amino acid sequence: CASRPPGQGNNSPLHF.

This sequence joins TRBV20-1 and TRBJ2-7; D is undetermined. V was trimmed by 5 bases and J by 2 bases, leaving 16 bases between them. This CDR3 spans 14 amino acids. Germline values: CDR1 DFQATT, CDR2 SNEGSKA (reference sequence). This chain's CDR3 is CSAGGIGNAYEQYF. The CDR3 DNA reads TGCAGTGCTGGTGGAATAGGGAACGCCTACGAGCAGTACTTC.

The chain recombines TRBV28 with TRBJ2-3; maybe TRBD1 (6 bases). V lost 2 bases, J lost 2 bases, and 20 bases lay in between. Germline V CDR1 and CDR2: MDHEN, SYDVKM. The CDR3 is 18 residues long. The CDR3 spells CASSLPSGQIQLTDTQYF. The CDR3 region has the DNA TGTGCCAGCAGTTTACCCTCAGGACAGATTCAACTCACAGATACGCAGTATTTT. The full variable domain, rest sourced from reference TRBV28 and TRBJ2-3, is DVKVTQSSRYLVKRTGEKVFLECVQDMDHENMFWYRQDPGLGLRLIYFSYDVKMKEKGDIPEGYSVSREKKERFSLILESASTNQTSMYLCASSLPSGQIQLTDTQYFGPGTRLTVL.

In this sample, this clonotype turned up a few times. The chain carries TRBV4-3 and TRBJ2-1; 9 bases align to TRBD1. CDR3 length: 14 residues. V lost 4 bases, J lost 10 bases, and 8 bases stayed unmatched. CDR1 is LGHNA and CDR2 is YSLEER in the germline V gene. The CDR3, as DNA: TGCGCCAGCAGCCTAAAACAGGGGGCGGGCGAGCAGTTCTTC. Its protein product is CASSLKQGAGEQFF.

This chain joins TRBV20-1 and TRBJ2-1, with TRBD2 matching over 9 bases. The CDR3 is made up of 15 amino acids. J was trimmed by 6 bases and V by 1 base; bases with no gene match: 7. Germline loops: CDR1 DFQATT, CDR2 SNEGSKA (reference sequence). The CDR3 loop is CSARVAGGPSNEQFF. The CDR3 DNA reads as TGCAGTGCTAGAGTCGCGGGAGGGCCTAGCAATGAGCAGTTCTTC.

The chain has TRBV21-1 and TRBJ2-7. TRBV21-1 is shown as a pseudogene. The CDR3 has 15 amino acids. CDR3 amino acids: CASRKGTLNPYEQYF. In DNA form, the CDR3 reads TGTGCCAGCAGAAAAGGGACCCTAAACCCCTACGAGCAGTACTTC.

The chain carries TRBV27 and TRBJ2-7; D is unclear. Germline V gives CDR1 MNHEY, CDR2 SMNVEV (reference sequence). Trimming took off 5 bases at V and 2 bases at J, with 7 bases between the two ends. This CDR3 comprises 12 residues. CDR3 residues: CASSRIPYEQYF. The CDR3 region has the DNA TGTGCCAGCAGTCGTATTCCCTACGAGCAGTACTTC.

The sample holds many counts of this clonotype. This chain uses TRBV12-3 or TRBV12-4 with TRBJ1-5; D ambiguous. This CDR3 spans 18 amino acids. V lost 2 bases to trimming and J lost 4 bases, with 21 bases between them. The CDR3 protein is CASSLTVTGGRMNQPQHF. Here the CDR3 DNA reads TGTGCCAGCAGTTTAACTGTAACGGGCGGGCGAATGAATCAGCCCCAGCATTTT.

The sample holds one count of this clonotype. The genes are TRBV7-2 and TRBJ2-5, with TRBD2 matching over 11 bases. This CDR3 contains 14 residues. Trimming at V came to 4 bases and at J to 3 bases, leaving 1 base not matched to a gene. Germline assignment: CDR1 SGHTA and CDR2 FQGNSA. The CDR3 sequence: CASSSGLAEETQYF. The CDR3 DNA is TGTGCCAGCAGCTCGGGACTAGCGGAAGAGACCCAGTACTTC.

This clonotype occurred a few times. The CDR3 bases are TGTGCCAGCAGCCAAGATCGAGGGAAAGAGACCCAGTACTTC. This codes for CASSQDRGKETQYF. The V and J genes are TRBV3-1 and TRBJ2-5, with D possibly matching TRBD2 (5 bases). The length of the CDR3 is 14 residues. CDR1 and CDR2 from the germline V gene are LGHDT and YNNKEL (reference sequence). Trimming removed 0 bases at V and 3 bases at J, with 8 bases between.

This clonotype occurred a few times. The chain joins TRBV5-1 to TRBJ2-3, with D perhaps matching TRBD2 (5 bases). The CDR3 has 16 amino acids. Germline CDR1 and CDR2: SGHRS and YFSETQ. The V end lost 0 bases, the J end lost 0 bases, and 11 bases lay between the germline ends. CDR3 sequence (DNA): TGCGCCAGCAGCTTGGTAGCGAGAACGAGCACAGATACGCAGTATTTT. It specifies CASSLVARTSTDTQYF.

Comments on this clonotype: The junction differs from germline at one of its ends, possibly a read error. The J gene is TRBJ1-2, the V gene TRBV18; no clear D gene. Germline CDR1 and CDR2: KGHSH and LQKENI. CDR3 length: 13 amino acids. The CDR3 DNA reads as TGTGTCAGCTCACCACCGAATAACTATGGCTACACCTTC. Translating it yields CVSSPPNNYGYTF.

This clonotype was detected ten times or more. The chain carries TRBV10-2 and TRBJ2-1; D unresolved. Germline V gene sequence: CDR1 WSHSY, CDR2 SAAADI. The CDR3 has 13 residues. Trimming pared 2 bases from V and 7 bases from J, leaving 9 bases between. CDR3 in amino acids: CASSEQLRNEQFF. CDR3 nucleotide sequence: TGCGCCAGCAGTGAGCAGCTAAGGAATGAGCAGTTCTTC.

V is TRBV7-2 and J is TRBJ1-2; 9 nucleotides line up with TRBD1. From germline, CDR1 is SGHTA and CDR2 FQGNSA. CDR3 length: 14 amino acids. V was pared by 5 bases and J by 6 bases, with 7 bases of the junction left unmatched. This chain's CDR3 is CASSLPNRGHGYTF. As DNA, the CDR3 is TGTGCCAGCAGCCTTCCCAACAGGGGGCATGGCTACACCTTC.

This clonotype was observed a few times. V gene TRBV27 combines with J gene TRBJ2-3; no clear D. V shed 6 bases and J shed 5 bases, with 12 bases lying between them. The CDR3 runs to 13 residues. In germline, CDR1 is MNHEY, CDR2 SMNVEV (reference sequence). This chain's CDR3 is CASRRNNRDTQYF. CDR3 sequence (DNA): TGTGCCAGCAGGCGGAACAATAGAGATACGCAGTATTTT.

This rearrangement joins TRBV7-6 to TRBJ2-5; the D gene is possibly TRBD2 (5 bases). The CDR3 is made up of 13 amino acids. Germline V CDR1 and CDR2: SGHVS, FNYEAQ. Between the trimmed V and J ends, which lost 7 bases and 5 bases, there was a span of 14 bases. The CDR3 region is CASTPVGAETQYF. CDR3 nucleotides: TGTGCCAGCACCCCAGTGGGAGCCGAGACCCAGTACTTC.

The sample holds a few counts of this clonotype. The CDR3: CSARDAGLAGDEQYF. CDR3 nucleotide sequence: TGCAGTGCTAGAGATGCCGGACTAGCGGGGGACGAGCAGTACTTC. J is TRBJ2-7 and V is TRBV20-1, with 13 bases that match TRBD2. Germline CDR1 reads DFQATT; CDR2 reads SNEGSKA (reference sequence). The junction had 4 bases not matched to a gene; V was cut back by 0 bases and J by 5 bases. The CDR3 is 15 residues long.

The V gene is TRBV5-5, the J gene TRBJ1-5, with D maybe TRBD1 (5 bases). The germline V gene encodes CDR1 SGHKS and CDR2 YYEKEE (reference sequence). The CDR3 is 16 amino acids. Deletions cut 0 bases from V and 3 bases from J, with 13 bases between. CDR3 in DNA: TGTGCCAGCAGCTTGGTTGGTGACAGACTCAATCAGCCCCAGCATTTT. Translating it yields CASSLVGDRLNQPQHF.

V usage is TRBV6-2 or TRBV6-3 and J usage is TRBJ2-7; perhaps TRBD2 as D (6 bases). Per germline, CDR1 MNHEY and CDR2 SVGEGT. The V end was cut by 2 bases, the J end by 2 bases, with 10 bases between. The CDR3 is 14 amino acids. The CDR3 DNA is TGTGCCAGCAGTTACGTCGGGGGAGCCTACGAGCAGTACTTC. Protein product: CASSYVGGAYEQYF.

This clonotype has more than one count but fewer than ten. The chain links TRBV20-1 to TRBJ2-5; no clear D. Germline lookup yields CDR1 DFQATT and CDR2 SNEGSKA (reference sequence). V was clipped by 2 bases and J by 4 bases, with 5 bases between them. This CDR3 spans 11 amino acids. In nucleotides, the CDR3 is TGCAGTGCTAGAATTGGAGAGACCCAGTACTTC. Translating gives CSARIGETQYF.

V gene TRBV6-5 combines with J gene TRBJ2-6; TRBD1 or TRBD2 may be the D gene (5 bases each). CDR3 length: 17 amino acids. V was trimmed by 0 bases and J by 0 bases, leaving 9 bases between them. Per germline, CDR1 MNHEY and CDR2 SVGAGI. The CDR3 nucleotides are TGTGCCAGCAGTTACTCTACGGGGCGCTCTGGGGCCAACGTCCTGACTTTC. As protein: CASSYSTGRSGANVLTF.

V usage is TRBV12-3 or TRBV12-4 and J usage is TRBJ1-2; TRBD1 matches 7 bases. Germline trimming cut 6 bases from V and 8 bases from J; bases unmatched to any gene: 6. The CDR3 length is 12 residues. In DNA, the CDR3 is TGTGCCAGCAGGAGGACAGGCGGAGGCTACACCTTC. Its translation is CASRRTGGGYTF.

This clonotype was found many times. The chain recombines TRBV28 with TRBJ2-1, with D uncertain. From germline, CDR1 is MDHEN and CDR2 SYDVKM. Trimming left V 4 bases short and J 5 bases short, with 24 bases between. This CDR3 is 18 amino acids long. This CDR3 is CASSSPFASAQSDNEQFF. CDR3 DNA sequence: TGTGCCAGCAGTTCCCCCTTTGCCAGCGCCCAAAGCGACAATGAGCAGTTCTTC.

This clonotype was seen a handful of times. The chain has TRBV29-1 and TRBJ2-1; 11 bases align to TRBD2. Per the germline V gene, CDR1 is SQVTM and CDR2 is ANQGSEA. Losses at the gene ends were 5 bases for V and 8 bases for J; bases not matched to a gene: 14. The CDR3 contains 16 residues. The CDR3 DNA sequence: TGCAGCGTTCCCGTAGGACTAGCGGGTTTGAGCTATGAGCAGTTCTTC. Translation gives CSVPVGLAGLSYEQFF.

This chain links TRBV3-1 with TRBJ2-7; TRBD2 matches 9 bases. This CDR3 contains 14 residues. Germline V gene data show CDR1 as LGHDT and CDR2 as YNNKEL (reference sequence). V lost 2 bases, J lost 1 base, and 0 bases stayed unmatched. The CDR3: CASSQLAGSYEQYF. The CDR3 region has the DNA TGTGCCAGCAGCCAACTAGCGGGATCCTACGAGCAGTACTTC.